This passage covers 9 T cell receptor beta chains from one sample sequenced in a study of blood T cell repertoires in COVID-19. The table came from immunoSEQ multiplex PCR; TCRdb's copy has only in-frame clones and leaves some out. The sample holds about 260,000 clones; approximately 89% are singletons and the top ten take over 7.5%. Sequencing used peripheral blood. The receptors shown here come from a man aged 35 to 55 who had recovered from COVID-19.

The chain employs TRBV6-2 or TRBV6-3 and TRBJ2-2; D remains ambiguous. Germline CDR1 reads MNHEY; CDR2 reads SVGEGT. V gave up 4 bases and J gave up 0 bases, with 12 bases separating them. The CDR3 consists of 16 residues. The CDR3 region has the DNA TGTGCCAGCAGTTTCTACGGCGCGGCGAACACCGGGGAGCTGTTTTTT. The encoded protein is CASSFYGAANTGELFF.

The CDR3 nucleotides are TGTGCCAGCAGCCCCCGCCACAGGGAGCAGTACTTC. Its protein product is CASSPRHREQYF. V and J are TRBV7-2 and TRBJ2-7, with D possibly TRBD1 on 5 matching bases. The V gene's germline CDR1 is SGHTA and CDR2 FQGNSA. The V and J ends lost 5 bases and 7 bases respectively, with 12 bases between them. The CDR3 is made up of 12 amino acids.

V is TRBV5-4 and J is TRBJ2-1, with TRBD2 as a possible D gene (6 bases). V was cut by 4 bases and J by 8 bases, with 19 bases left in between. Looked up from germline, CDR1 is SGHNT and CDR2 is YYREEE (reference sequence). The CDR3 is 15 residues long. CDR3 DNA sequence: TGTGCCAGCAGCCTGGGCAAGACTAGTTTGGATGAGCAGTTCTTC. It is translated as CASSLGKTSLDEQFF.

The chain links TRBV7-7 to TRBJ2-1, with D hard to call. V lost 1 base to trimming and J lost 3 bases, with 10 bases between them. The CDR3 contains 15 residues. The germline gives CDR1 SSHAT, CDR2 FNYEAQ (reference sequence). CDR3 in amino acids: CASSLGSRNYNEQFF. Written as DNA, the CDR3 is TGTGCCAGCAGCTTAGGCTCGCGTAACTACAATGAGCAGTTCTTC.

V gene TRBV9 combines with J gene TRBJ2-1, with D perhaps matching TRBD1 (6 bases). V lost 0 bases and J lost 8, with 15 bases in between. CDR3 length equals 15 residues. Germline V gives CDR1 SGDLS, CDR2 YYNGEE. CDR3 sequence: CASSVGARGKHEQFF. The CDR3 region has the DNA TGTGCCAGCAGCGTAGGGGCCAGGGGTAAGCATGAGCAGTTCTTC. The full variable domain, completed using reference TRBV9 and TRBJ2-1, is DSGVTQTPKHLITATGQRVTLRCSPRSGDLSVYWYQQSLDQGLQFLIQYYNGEERAKGNILERFSAQQFPDLHSELNLSSLELGDSALYFCASSVGARGKHEQFFGPGTRLTVL.

V usage is TRBV4-1 and J usage is TRBJ2-7, with D possibly being TRBD1 (6 bases). The germline CDR1 and CDR2 sequences are MGHRA and YSYEKL. Trimming left V 2 bases short and J 0 bases short, with 17 bases between. The CDR3 loop spans 17 amino acids. Here the CDR3 DNA reads TGCGCCAGCAGCCAACTTACGACAGGCGGGCTCTCCTACGAGCAGTACTTC. This translates into CASSQLTTGGLSYEQYF.

The gene calls are TRBV5-1 and TRBJ1-5; D gene ambiguous. V dropped 4 bases and J dropped 8 bases, with 13 bases sitting between them. The CDR3 is 13 amino acids. CDR1 and CDR2 (germline): SGHRS, YFSETQ. The CDR3 coding sequence is TGCGCCAGCAGCAGCGGGTTAAGTGAGCCCCAGCATTTT. It encodes CASSSGLSEPQHF.

This clone appeared once. The chain is built from TRBV7-8 and TRBJ2-6, with 7 bases aligning to TRBD2. V gave up 5 bases and J gave up 0 bases; unmatched junction bases: 7. The length of the CDR3 is 17 residues. The germline CDR1 and CDR2 sequences are SGHVS and FQNEAQ. CDR3 protein: CASSPPAGSSGANVLTF. CDR3 bases: TGTGCCAGCAGCCCGCCAGCGGGGAGCTCTGGGGCCAACGTCCTGACTTTC. The whole variable domain, remainder taken from reference TRBV7-8 and TRBJ2-6, is GAGVSQSPRYKVAKRGQDVALRCDPISGHVSLFWYQQALGQGPEFLTYFQNEAQLDKSGLPSDRFFAERPEGSVSTLKIQRTQQEDSAVYLCASSPPAGSSGANVLTFGAGSRLTVL.

The genes are TRBV5-1 and TRBJ1-4; 7 bases are shared with TRBD1. J was trimmed by 5 bases and V by 0 bases; bases with no gene match: 4. Germline assignment: CDR1 SGHRS and CDR2 YFSETQ. This CDR3 has 15 residues. CDR3 amino acids: CASSLAGTVNEKLFF. CDR3 bases: TGCGCCAGCAGCTTGGCCGGGACAGTCAATGAAAAACTGTTTTTT. Using reference TRBV5-1 and TRBJ1-4 for the parts outside the CDR3, the full variable domain is KAGVTQTPRYLIKTRGQQVTLSCSPISGHRSVSWYQQTPGQGLQFLFEYFSETQRNKGNFPGRFSGRQFSNSRSEMNVSTLELGDSALYLCASSLAGTVNEKLFFGSGTQLSVL.